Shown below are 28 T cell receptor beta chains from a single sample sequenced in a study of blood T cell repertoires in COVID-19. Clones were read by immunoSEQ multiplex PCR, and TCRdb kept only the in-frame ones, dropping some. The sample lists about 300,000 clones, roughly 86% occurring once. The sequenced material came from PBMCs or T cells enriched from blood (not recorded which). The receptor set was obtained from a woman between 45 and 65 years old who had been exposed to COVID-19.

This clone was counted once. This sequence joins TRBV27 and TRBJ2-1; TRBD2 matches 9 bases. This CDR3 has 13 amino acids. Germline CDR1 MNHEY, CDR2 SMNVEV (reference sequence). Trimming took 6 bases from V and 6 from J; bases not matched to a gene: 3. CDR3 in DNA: TGTGCCAGCAGGCCTAGCGGGGTCAATGAGCAGTTCTTC. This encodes CASRPSGVNEQFF.

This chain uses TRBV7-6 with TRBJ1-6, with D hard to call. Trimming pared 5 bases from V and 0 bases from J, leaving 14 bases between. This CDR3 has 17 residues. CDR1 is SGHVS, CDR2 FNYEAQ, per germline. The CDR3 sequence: CASSPLAGSSYNSPLHF. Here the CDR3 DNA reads TGTGCCAGCAGCCCGTTAGCGGGGAGCTCCTATAATTCACCCCTCCACTTT.

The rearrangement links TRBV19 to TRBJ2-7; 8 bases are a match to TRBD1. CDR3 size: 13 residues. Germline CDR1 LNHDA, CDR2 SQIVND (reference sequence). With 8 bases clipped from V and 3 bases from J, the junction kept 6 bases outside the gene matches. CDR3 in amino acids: CASGPGQVYEQYF. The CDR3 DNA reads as TGTGCCAGTGGCCCGGGACAGGTCTACGAGCAGTACTTC.

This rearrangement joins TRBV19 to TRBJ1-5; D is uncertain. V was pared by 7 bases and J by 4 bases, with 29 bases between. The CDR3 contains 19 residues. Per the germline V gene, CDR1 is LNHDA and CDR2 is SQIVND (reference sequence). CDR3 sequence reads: CASIPVRPAQGGSNQPQHF. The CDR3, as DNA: TGTGCCAGTATCCCCGTGAGGCCAGCCCAAGGAGGGAGTAATCAGCCCCAGCATTTT.

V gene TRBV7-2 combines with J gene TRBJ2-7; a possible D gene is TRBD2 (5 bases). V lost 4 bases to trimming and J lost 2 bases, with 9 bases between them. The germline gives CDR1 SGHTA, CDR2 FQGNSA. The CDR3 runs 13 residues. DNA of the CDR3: TGTGCCAGCAGCTCAAGCGGTCCCTACGAGCAGTACTTC. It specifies CASSSSGPYEQYF.

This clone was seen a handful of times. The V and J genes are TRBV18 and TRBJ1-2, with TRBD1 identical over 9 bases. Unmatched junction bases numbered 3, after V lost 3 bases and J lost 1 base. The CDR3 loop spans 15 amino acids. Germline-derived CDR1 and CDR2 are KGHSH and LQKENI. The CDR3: CASSPGTGNNYGYTF. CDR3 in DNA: TGTGCCAGCTCACCCGGGACAGGGAATAACTATGGCTACACCTTC.

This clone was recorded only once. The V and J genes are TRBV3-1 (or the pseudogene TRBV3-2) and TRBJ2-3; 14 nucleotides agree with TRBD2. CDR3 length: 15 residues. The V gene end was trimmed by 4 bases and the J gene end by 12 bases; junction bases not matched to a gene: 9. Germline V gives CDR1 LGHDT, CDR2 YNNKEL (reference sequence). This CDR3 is CASSLPGLAGASQYF. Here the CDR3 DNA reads TGTGCCAGCAGCCTACCGGGACTAGCGGGGGCCTCCCAGTATTTT.

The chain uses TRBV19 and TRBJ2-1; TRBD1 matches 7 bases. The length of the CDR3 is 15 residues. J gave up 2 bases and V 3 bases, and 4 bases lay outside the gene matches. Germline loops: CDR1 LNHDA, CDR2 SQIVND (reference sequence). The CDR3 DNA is TGTGCCAGTAGTATCGCGACAGGGACCTACAATGAGCAGTTCTTC. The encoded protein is CASSIATGTYNEQFF.

CDR3 nucleotides: TGCGCCAGCAGCTTGGCCCTGACTAGCGGGGGGGAAGAGACCCAGTACTTC. It translates to CASSLALTSGGEETQYF. The chain links TRBV5-1 to TRBJ2-5; 14 nucleotides line up with TRBD2. V shed 0 bases, J shed 3 bases, and the junction held 4 bases outside the gene matches. The CDR3 consists of 17 residues. The V gene's germline CDR1 is SGHRS and CDR2 YFSETQ.

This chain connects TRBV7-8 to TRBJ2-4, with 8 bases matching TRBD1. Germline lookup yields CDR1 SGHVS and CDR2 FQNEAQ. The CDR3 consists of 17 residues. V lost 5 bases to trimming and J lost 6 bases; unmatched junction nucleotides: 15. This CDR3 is CASSLEMATGGGNIQYF. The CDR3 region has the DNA TGTGCCAGCAGCCTGGAGATGGCTACAGGGGGAGGAAACATTCAGTACTTC.

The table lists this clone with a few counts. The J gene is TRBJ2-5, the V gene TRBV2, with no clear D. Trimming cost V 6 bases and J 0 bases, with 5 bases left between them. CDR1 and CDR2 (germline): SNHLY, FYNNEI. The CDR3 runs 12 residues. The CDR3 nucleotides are TGTGCCAGCAGAGAGTACCAAGAGACCCAGTACTTC. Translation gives CASREYQETQYF.

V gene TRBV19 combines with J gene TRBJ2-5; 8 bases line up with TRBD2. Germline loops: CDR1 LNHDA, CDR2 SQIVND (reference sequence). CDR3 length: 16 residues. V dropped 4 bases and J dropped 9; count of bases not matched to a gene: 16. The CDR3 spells CASSTGLAGPRGAQYF. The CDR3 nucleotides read TGTGCCAGTAGTACGGGATTAGCGGGGCCCCGAGGGGCCCAGTACTTC. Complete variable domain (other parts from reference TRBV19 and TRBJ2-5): DGGITQSPKYLFRKEGQNVTLSCEQNLNHDAMYWYRQDPGQGLRLIYYSQIVNDFQKGDIAEGYSVSREKKESFPLTVTSAQKNPTAFYLCASSTGLAGPRGAQYFGPGTRLLVL.

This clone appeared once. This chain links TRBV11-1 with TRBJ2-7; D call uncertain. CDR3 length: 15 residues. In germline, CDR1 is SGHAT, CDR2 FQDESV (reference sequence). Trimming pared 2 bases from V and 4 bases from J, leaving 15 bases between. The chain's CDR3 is CASSLRNAPTYEQYF. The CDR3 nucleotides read TGTGCCAGCAGCTTACGAAACGCCCCGACTTACGAGCAGTACTTC.

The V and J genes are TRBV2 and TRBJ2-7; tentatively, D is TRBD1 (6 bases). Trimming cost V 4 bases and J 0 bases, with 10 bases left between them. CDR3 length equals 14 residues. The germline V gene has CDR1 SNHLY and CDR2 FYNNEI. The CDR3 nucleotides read TGTGCCAGCAGTGCGAGGGGGAGCTCCTACGAGCAGTACTTC. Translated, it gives CASSARGSSYEQYF.

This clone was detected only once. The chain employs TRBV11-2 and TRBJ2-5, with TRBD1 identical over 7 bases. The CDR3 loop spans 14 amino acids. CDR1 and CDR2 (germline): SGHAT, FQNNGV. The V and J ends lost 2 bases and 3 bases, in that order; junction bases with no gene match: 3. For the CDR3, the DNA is TGTGCCAGCAGCTTACTAGGGGGCGAAGAGACCCAGTACTTC. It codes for CASSLLGGEETQYF.

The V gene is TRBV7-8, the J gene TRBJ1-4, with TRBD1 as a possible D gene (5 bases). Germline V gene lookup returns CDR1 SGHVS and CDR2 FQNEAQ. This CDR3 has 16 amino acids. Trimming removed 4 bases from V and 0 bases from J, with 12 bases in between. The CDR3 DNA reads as TGTGCCAGCAGCTGGACACTGCAAGCAACTAATGAAAAACTGTTTTTT. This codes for CASSWTLQATNEKLFF. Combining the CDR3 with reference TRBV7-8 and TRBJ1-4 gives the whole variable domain GAGVSQSPRYKVAKRGQDVALRCDPISGHVSLFWYQQALGQGPEFLTYFQNEAQLDKSGLPSDRFFAERPEGSVSTLKIQRTQQEDSAVYLCASSWTLQATNEKLFFGSGTQLSVL.

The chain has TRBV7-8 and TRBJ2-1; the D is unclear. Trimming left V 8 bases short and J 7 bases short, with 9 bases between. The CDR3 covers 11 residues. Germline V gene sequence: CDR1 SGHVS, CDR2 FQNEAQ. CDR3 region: CASRMENEQFF. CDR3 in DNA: TGTGCCAGCCGTATGGAGAATGAGCAGTTCTTC.

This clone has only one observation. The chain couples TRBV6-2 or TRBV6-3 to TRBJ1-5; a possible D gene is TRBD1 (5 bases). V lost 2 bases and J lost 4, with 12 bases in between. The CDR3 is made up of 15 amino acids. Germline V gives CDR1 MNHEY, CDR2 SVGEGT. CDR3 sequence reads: CASSYGQGRNQPQHF. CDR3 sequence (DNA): TGTGCCAGCAGTTACGGTCAGGGAAGGAATCAGCCCCAGCATTTT.

The CDR3 bases are TGTGCCACCAGCAGGAGGACAGGGGGGAACACTGAAGCTTTCTTT. Its protein is CATSRRTGGNTEAFF. The V and J genes are TRBV15 and TRBJ1-1; 10 bases line up with TRBD1. V trimming: 3 bases; J trimming: 1 base; junction bases outside the gene matches: 2. CDR3 length: 15 residues. CDR1 is LNHNV and CDR2 is YYDKDF in the germline V gene (reference sequence). The complete variable domain, with remaining parts taken from reference TRBV15 and TRBJ1-1, reads DAMVIQNPRYQVTQFGKPVTLSCSQTLNHNVMYWYQQKSSQAPKLLFHYYDKDFNNEADTPDNFQSRRPNTSFCFLDIRSPGLGDTAMYLCATSRRTGGNTEAFFGQGTRLTVV.

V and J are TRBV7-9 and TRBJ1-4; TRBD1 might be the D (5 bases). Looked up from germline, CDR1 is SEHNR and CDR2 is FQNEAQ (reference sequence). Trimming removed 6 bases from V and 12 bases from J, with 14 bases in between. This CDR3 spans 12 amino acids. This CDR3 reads CASSPNRRELFF. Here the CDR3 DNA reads TGTGCCAGCAGTCCCAATCGCAGGGAACTGTTTTTT.

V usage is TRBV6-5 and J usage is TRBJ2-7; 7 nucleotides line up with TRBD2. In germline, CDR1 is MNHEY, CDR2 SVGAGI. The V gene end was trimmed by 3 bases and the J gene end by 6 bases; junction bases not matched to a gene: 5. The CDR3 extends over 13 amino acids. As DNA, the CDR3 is TGTGCCAGCAGTTATCAGGGAGGGCGCGAGCAGTACTTC. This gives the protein CASSYQGGREQYF.

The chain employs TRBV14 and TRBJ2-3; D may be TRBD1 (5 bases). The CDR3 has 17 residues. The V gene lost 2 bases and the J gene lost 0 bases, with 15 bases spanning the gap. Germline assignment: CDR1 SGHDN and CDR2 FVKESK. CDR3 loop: CASSQLWTSVSTDTQYF. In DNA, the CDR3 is TGTGCCAGCAGCCAACTATGGACAAGCGTTAGCACAGATACGCAGTATTTT.

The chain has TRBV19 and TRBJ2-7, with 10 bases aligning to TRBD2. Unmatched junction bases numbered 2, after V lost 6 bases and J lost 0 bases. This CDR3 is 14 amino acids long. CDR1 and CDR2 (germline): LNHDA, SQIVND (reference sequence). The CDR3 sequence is CASRASGSSYEQYF. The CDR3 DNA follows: TGTGCCAGTAGAGCTAGCGGGAGCTCCTACGAGCAGTACTTC.

CDR3 sequence reads: CASRHYDAEAFF. CDR3 bases: TGCGCCAGCAGACATTACGATGCCGAAGCTTTCTTT. The chain joins TRBV10-2 to TRBJ1-1; D ambiguous. From germline, CDR1 is WSHSY and CDR2 SAAADI. Trimming took off 6 bases at V and 8 bases at J, with 13 bases between the two ends. The CDR3 loop spans 12 amino acids.

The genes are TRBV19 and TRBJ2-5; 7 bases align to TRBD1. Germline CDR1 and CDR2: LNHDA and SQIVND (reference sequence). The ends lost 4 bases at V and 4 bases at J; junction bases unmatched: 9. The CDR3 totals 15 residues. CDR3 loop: CASSKLIQGTETQYF. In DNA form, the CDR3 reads TGTGCCAGTAGTAAATTAATACAGGGGACAGAGACCCAGTACTTC.

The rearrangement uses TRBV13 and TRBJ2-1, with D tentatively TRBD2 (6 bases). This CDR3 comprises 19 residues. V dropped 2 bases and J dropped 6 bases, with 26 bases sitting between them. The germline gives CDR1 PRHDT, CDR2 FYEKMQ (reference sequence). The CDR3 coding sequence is TGTGCCAGCAGCTTACCCCGGGGGTTCGGAAGCGGCCTTGGCAATGAGCAGTTCTTC. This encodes CASSLPRGFGSGLGNEQFF.

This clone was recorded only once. The CDR3 loop is CASSPRTGETYEQYF. CDR3 bases: TGTGCCAGCAGTCCGAGGACAGGGGAGACCTACGAGCAGTACTTC. The chain uses TRBV28 and TRBJ2-7, with 9 bases matching TRBD1. The CDR3 length is 15 residues. The trim removed 5 bases at V and 2 bases at J, leaving 7 bases unmatched. CDR1 and CDR2 (germline): MDHEN, SYDVKM.

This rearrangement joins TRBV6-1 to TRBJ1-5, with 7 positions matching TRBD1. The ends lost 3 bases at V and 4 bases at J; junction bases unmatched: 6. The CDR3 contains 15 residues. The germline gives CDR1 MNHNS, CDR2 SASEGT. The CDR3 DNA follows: TGTGCCAGCAGTGAGAGGGGACAGCTAAATCAGCCCCAGCATTTT. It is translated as CASSERGQLNQPQHF.